This T cell receptor (beta chain) stems from a study of OX40 agonist ivuxolimab in advanced cancers. Across the study: Ivuxolimab, an antibody acting as an agonist of OX40 (CD134), was used to treat patients.

The method was immunoSEQ multiplex PCR; TCRdb's version includes in-frame clones alone and lacks a portion of them. The repertoire includes 70,000 to 90,000 clones, more than 85% of them detected once, and 8% sits in the top ten. The V gene's germline CDR1 is SGHVS and CDR2 FQNEAQ. The V end was cut by 2 bases, the J end by 3 bases, with 8 bases between. This CDR3 has 13 residues. The material was CD4+ or CD8+ T cells sorted from blood, obtained in a trial of the OX40 agonist ivuxolimab. The chain links TRBV7-8 to TRBJ2-7, with unresolved D. This receptor was obtained from an adult with an advanced solid tumor such as melanoma, head and neck, liver or kidney cancer. In nucleotides, the CDR3 is TGTGCCAGCAGCTTATCCCCCGGCTACGAGCAGTACTTC. This sequence encodes CASSLSPGYEQYF. Together with reference TRBV7-8 and TRBJ2-7, the CDR3 gives the full variable domain: GAGVSQSPRYKVAKRGQDVALRCDPISGHVSLFWYQQALGQGPEFLTYFQNEAQLDKSGLPSDRFFAERPEGSVSTLKIQRTQQEDSAVYLCASSLSPGYEQYFGPGTRLTVT.